These 15 T cell receptor beta chains were sequenced from one sample in a study of regulatory T cells in long-lasting Graves disease. Time point specified: newly diagnosed GD, antithyroid drugs for less than 3 months. Following extraction of RNA from PBMCs, that RNA was used to make the TCR library. Arm-PCR of CDR3 regions and iRepertoire HTBI primers were used to build TCR beta libraries. TCRdb re-called the multiplex PCR reads through MiXCR, storing one row per CDR3 protein. This table has over 500,000 distinct CDR3 sequences, about 16% appearing once. The sample also formed part of further work on T cells in Graves' hyperthyroidism and ophthalmopathy.

Sample: peripheral blood mononuclear cells (PBMCs), taken at new diagnosis, from a patient treated with antithyroid drugs. These receptor sequences come from a man in his late teens or twenties with Graves disease.

This clonotype was seen more than once but under ten times. The CDR3 nucleotides are TGCAGTGCGTTACGCGGAGGGTCCTACGAGCAGTACTTC. Its translation: CSALRGGSYEQYF. The chain has TRBV20-1 and TRBJ2-7; D might be TRBD2 (6 bases). CDR1 is DFQATT, CDR2 SNEGSKA, per germline (reference sequence). The CDR3 runs to 13 residues. V lost 6 bases, J lost 1 base, and 13 bases lay in between.

The chain is built from TRBV4-2 and TRBJ2-1; 7 bases map to TRBD2. This CDR3 spans 16 amino acids. Looked up from germline, CDR1 is LGHNA and CDR2 is YNFKEQ. Trimming at V came to 1 base and at J to 8 bases, leaving 11 bases not matched to a gene. CDR3 sequence: CASSQGVGAGVDEQFF. The CDR3 DNA reads TGTGCCAGCAGCCAAGGTGTTGGGGCGGGAGTGGATGAGCAGTTCTTC.

In this sample, this clonotype turned up many times. The rearrangement joins TRBV3-1 to TRBJ2-3, with 7 bases matching TRBD2. Germline-derived CDR1 and CDR2 are LGHDT and YNNKEL (reference sequence). J gave up 4 bases and V 0 bases, and 10 bases lay outside the gene matches. The CDR3 length is 17 residues. CDR3 sequence (DNA): TGTGCCAGCAGCCAAGACGTCGAGGGAGGGCCGGCAGATACGCAGTATTTT. As protein: CASSQDVEGGPADTQYF.

This clonotype appeared many times. This chain's CDR3 is CASSLRREAYEQYF. The CDR3 DNA follows: TGTGCCAGCAGTTTACGGCGGGAGGCCTACGAGCAGTACTTC. This chain uses TRBV27 with TRBJ2-7; 8 bases map to TRBD2. Germline CDR1 and CDR2: MNHEY and SMNVEV (reference sequence). Trimming took 2 bases from V and 2 from J; bases not matched to a gene: 2. This CDR3 spans 14 amino acids.

This clonotype has a handful of counts. CDR3 nucleotides: TGTGCCAGCAGCTTGGACAGGGCCTACGAAAAACTGTTTTTT. This translates into CASSLDRAYEKLFF. V is TRBV7-9 and J is TRBJ1-4; TRBD1 aligns across 8 bases. Germline CDR1 reads SEHNR; CDR2 reads FQNEAQ (reference sequence). This CDR3 is 14 amino acids long. The V and J ends lost 3 bases and 8 bases, in that order; junction bases with no gene match: 5. The full variable domain, in which reference TRBV7-9 and TRBJ1-4 provide the parts outside the CDR3, is DTGVSQNPRHKITKRGQNVTFRCDPISEHNRLYWYRQTLGQGPEFLTYFQNEAQLEKSRLLSDRFSAERPKGSFSTLEIQRTEQGDSAMYLCASSLDRAYEKLFFGSGTQLSVL.

The V call is TRBV19, the J call TRBJ2-5; 10 bases fit TRBD1. Trimming at V came to 2 bases and at J to 4 bases, leaving 4 bases not matched to a gene. Germline V gives CDR1 LNHDA, CDR2 SQIVND (reference sequence). CDR3 length: 15 residues. CDR3 DNA sequence: TGTGCCAGTAGTATAAACCGGGACAGGGGAGAGACCCAGTACTTC. It specifies CASSINRDRGETQYF.

This clonotype was seen repeatedly, ten times or more. The V call is TRBV20-1, the J call TRBJ1-1, with D perhaps TRBD1 (6 bases). Per the germline V gene, CDR1 is DFQATT and CDR2 is SNEGSKA (reference sequence). This CDR3 region has 11 residues. The CDR3 DNA follows: TGCAGAGCAGGGGAGGGCACTGAAGCTTTCTTT. Its translation: CRAGEGTEAFF.

The chain has TRBV10-3 and TRBJ2-1; unclear D gene. The CDR3 loop spans 11 amino acids. Germline CDR1 and CDR2: ENHRY and SYGVKD. V was clipped by 3 bases and J by 5 bases, with 2 bases between them. CDR3 sequence (DNA): TGTGCCATCAGTGAAAACAATGAGCAGTTCTTC. It yields the protein CAISENNEQFF.

The sample holds many counts of this clonotype. The CDR3 DNA follows: TGTGCCAGCAGCTTCCTAGCGGGAAACTTAAACGAGCAGTACTTC. This translates into CASSFLAGNLNEQYF. The chain carries TRBV11-2 and TRBJ2-7; 9 bases are shared with TRBD2. Germline V CDR1 and CDR2: SGHAT, FQNNGV. V lost 3 bases to trimming and J lost 5 bases; unmatched junction nucleotides: 8. This CDR3 contains 15 residues.

The V and J genes are TRBV11-2 and TRBJ2-1, with 8 bases aligning to TRBD2. This CDR3 is 18 amino acids long. Germline CDR1 is SGHAT and CDR2 is FQNNGV. The J segment lost 6 bases and the V segment lost 5 bases, leaving 18 bases of the junction unmatched. The CDR3 nucleotides read TGTGCCAGCAGCCTCGGGCATGGGTCCCTAGCGGGTGGCAATGAGCAGTTCTTC. Its translation is CASSLGHGSLAGGNEQFF.

The chain joins TRBV28 to TRBJ2-1; D is tentatively TRBD1 or TRBD2 (6 bases each). The germline V gene encodes CDR1 MDHEN and CDR2 SYDVKM. V was shortened by 9 bases and J by 3 bases, with 12 bases between the two germline ends. This CDR3 has 13 amino acids. The DNA of the CDR3 is TGTGCCAGTTCGGGGGCCCTCTACAATGAGCAGTTCTTC. Protein: CASSGALYNEQFF.

This clonotype was detected ten times or more. The chain couples TRBV7-9 to TRBJ2-7, with 11 positions matching TRBD2. The CDR3 covers 15 residues. Germline CDR1 and CDR2: SEHNR and FQNEAQ (reference sequence). V lost 2 bases to trimming and J lost 2 bases; unmatched junction nucleotides: 2. This chain's CDR3 is CASSLQLAGAYEQYF. The CDR3 DNA reads TGTGCCAGCAGCTTACAACTAGCGGGAGCCTACGAGCAGTACTTC.

This clonotype was detected a few times. The chain uses TRBV7-9 and TRBJ2-1; D is perhaps TRBD1 (6 bases). In germline, CDR1 is SEHNR, CDR2 FQNEAQ (reference sequence). This CDR3 is built from 19 residues. Trimming took off 4 bases at V and 0 bases at J, with 22 bases between the two ends. CDR3 nucleotides: TGTGCCAGCAGCTCAGTAGCCCTCAGGGGTGGGAGCTCCTACAATGAGCAGTTCTTC. The encoded protein is CASSSVALRGGSSYNEQFF.

CDR3 sequence: CASSPSPLRPSQNEQYF. In nucleotides, the CDR3 is TGTGCCAGCAGCCCCTCCCCCCTCAGGCCTAGCCAAAACGAGCAGTACTTC. The V gene is TRBV7-3, the J gene TRBJ2-7; a possible D gene is TRBD2 (5 bases). Germline CDR1 SGHTA, CDR2 FQGTGA. V was cut by 5 bases and J by 5 bases, with 25 bases left in between. The CDR3 has 17 residues.

This clonotype was counted at least ten times. The rearrangement uses TRBV7-8 and TRBJ2-7, with D hard to call. The CDR3 covers 13 residues. Per the germline V gene, CDR1 is SGHVS and CDR2 is FQNEAQ. V dropped 1 base and J dropped 3 bases, with 7 bases sitting between them. As DNA, the CDR3 is TGTGCCAGCAGCTTAGACAGATTCTACGAGCAGTACTTC. This sequence encodes CASSLDRFYEQYF.